The 14 T cell receptor beta chains given below trace back to one sample, sequenced in a study of cytomegalovirus exposure and HLA in healthy donors (dated by TCRdb to 2015 to 2018). The receptor library was made with the immunoSEQ multiplex PCR assay. A mixture of 60 forward primers for TCR Vbeta segments and 13 reverse primers for TCR Jbeta segments was used in the multiplex PCR. Entries here come from immuneACCESS through TCRdb and include only in-frame sequences with V and J called. Some clones fail to appear in such tables; in the studies checked, an unresolved V gene covers under half of the shortfall, and the cause of the remainder is unknown. Across this sample there are about 130,000 clones, with roughly four fifths seen only once. Over 0.8% of the sample rests with the top ten. Sequenced input: PBMCs. These receptors were collected from a woman aged 55 to 70 in good health and CMV-seronegative.

This chain links TRBV5-1 with TRBJ2-3; 7 bases align to TRBD2. The J segment lost 1 base and the V segment lost 5 bases, leaving 7 bases of the junction unmatched. CDR1 SGHRS and CDR2 YFSETQ come from the germline V gene. This CDR3 has 15 residues. CDR3 sequence: CASRLAVGGTDTQYF. For the CDR3, the DNA is TGCGCCAGCAGGCTAGCGGTAGGGGGCACAGATACGCAGTATTTT.

The chain links TRBV28 to TRBJ1-1; TRBD1 is a possible D gene (5 bases). Germline loops: CDR1 MDHEN, CDR2 SYDVKM. Trimming removed 5 bases at V and 1 base at J, with 14 bases between. The CDR3 has 15 residues. The CDR3, as DNA: TGTGCCAGCAGTCCCACAGGCGATTGGAACACTGAAGCTTTCTTT. Its translation: CASSPTGDWNTEAFF.

This sequence joins TRBV9 and TRBJ2-6; 9 bases fit TRBD1. Germline V gene sequence: CDR1 SGDLS, CDR2 YYNGEE. J lost 0 bases, V lost 3 bases, and 7 bases had no gene match. The CDR3 is made up of 18 amino acids. The CDR3 loop reads CASSADRGINSGANVLTF. CDR3 sequence (DNA): TGTGCCAGCAGCGCGGACAGGGGCATCAACTCTGGGGCCAACGTCCTGACTTTC.

CDR3 residues: CASTQEGAEGEKLFF. CDR3 DNA: TGTGCCAGCACCCAAGAGGGAGCCGAAGGAGAAAAACTGTTTTTT. V gene TRBV2 combines with J gene TRBJ1-4, with D unresolved. Between the trimmed V and J ends, which lost 7 bases and 8 bases, there was a span of 20 bases. Germline V gene data show CDR1 as SNHLY and CDR2 as FYNNEI. The CDR3 consists of 15 residues. Variable domain in full (rest from reference TRBV2 and TRBJ1-4): EPEVTQTPSHQVTQMGQEVILRCVPISNHLYFYWYRQILGQKVEFLVSFYNNEISEKSEIFDDQFSVERPDGSNFTLKIRSTKLEDSAMYFCASTQEGAEGEKLFFGSGTQLSVL.

The genes are TRBV4-1 and TRBJ1-4, with 8 positions matching TRBD1. Germline lookup yields CDR1 MGHRA and CDR2 YSYEKL. J gave up 6 bases and V 4 bases, and 7 bases lay outside the gene matches. The CDR3 has 15 residues. CDR3 DNA sequence: TGCGCCAGCAGCCCTCCCGGGACAGGATATGAAAAACTGTTTTTT. Translated: CASSPPGTGYEKLFF.

This clone was seen a few times. The chain is built from TRBV1 and TRBJ1-5; no check of the table's D call, TRBD1, against the DNA was made. TRBV1 is given as a pseudogene. The CDR3 sequence is 17 residues long. CDR3 protein: CTSSQDSLQGSSQPQHF. The CDR3 DNA follows: TGCACCAGCAGCCAAGATTCTTTGCAGGGCTCTTCTCAGCCCCAGCATTTT.

The chain couples TRBV18 to TRBJ1-1; 8 nucleotides match TRBD1. Germline-derived CDR1 and CDR2 are KGHSH and LQKENI. CDR3 length: 16 residues. The junction had 10 bases not matched to a gene; V was cut back by 6 bases and J by 1 base. CDR3 DNA sequence: TGTGCCAGCTCTCGGGTGGACAGGGCCTCGAACACTGAAGCTTTCTTT. This codes for CASSRVDRASNTEAFF.

The chain is built from TRBV19 and TRBJ2-1, with D tentatively TRBD2 (5 bases). The CDR3 extends over 12 amino acids. Per the germline V gene, CDR1 is LNHDA and CDR2 is SQIVND (reference sequence). Trimming took 10 bases from V and 1 from J, leaving 8 bases between them. The CDR3 spells CATTGSYNEQFF. The CDR3 nucleotides read TGTGCCACCACGGGATCCTACAATGAGCAGTTCTTC. Filled out from reference TRBV19 and TRBJ2-1, the complete variable domain reads DGGITQSPKYLFRKEGQNVTLSCEQNLNHDAMYWYRQDPGQGLRLIYYSQIVNDFQKGDIAEGYSVSREKKESFPLTVTSAQKNPTAFYLCATTGSYNEQFFGPGTRLTVL.

The chain joins TRBV7-2 to TRBJ2-3; 7 positions match TRBD1. This CDR3 is 15 amino acids long. V dropped 4 bases and J dropped 2; count of bases not matched to a gene: 6. CDR1 and CDR2 (germline): SGHTA, FQGNSA. The CDR3 sequence is CASSSSGQNTDTQYF. DNA of the CDR3: TGTGCCAGCAGCTCATCGGGACAGAACACAGATACGCAGTATTTT.

This clone showed up just a few times. The V gene is TRBV7-2, the J gene TRBJ1-2; tentatively, D is TRBD1 (6 bases). Germline assignment: CDR1 SGHTA and CDR2 FQGNSA. CDR3 length: 15 amino acids. Trimming shortened V by 1 base and J by 8 bases, and 17 bases separated the two germline ends. The CDR3 bases are TGTGCCAGCAGCTTAGATGGGCTGGGGGCTAGGGGCTACACCTTC. This gives the protein CASSLDGLGARGYTF.

This clone was picked up a small number of times. The rearrangement uses TRBV6-1 and TRBJ1-4, with D perhaps TRBD1 (6 bases). Trimming took 6 bases from V and 3 from J, leaving 14 bases between them. CDR3 length equals 15 residues. The germline CDR1 and CDR2 sequences are MNHNS and SASEGT. CDR3 sequence: CASRQQGWANEKLFF. The CDR3 nucleotides read TGTGCCAGCAGGCAGCAGGGGTGGGCTAATGAAAAACTGTTTTTT.

V gene TRBV27 combines with J gene TRBJ2-2; unclear D gene. This CDR3 comprises 14 residues. The germline gives CDR1 MNHEY, CDR2 SMNVEV (reference sequence). Trimming left V 2 bases short and J 0 bases short, with 4 bases between. The CDR3 bases are TGTGCCAGCAGTTTACAGGCGAACACCGGGGAGCTGTTTTTT. This codes for CASSLQANTGELFF.

The chain carries TRBV9 and TRBJ2-7; 13 bases are shared with TRBD2. This CDR3 contains 19 residues. Germline V gene data show CDR1 as SGDLS and CDR2 as YYNGEE. Losses at the gene ends were 10 bases for V and 3 bases for J; bases not matched to a gene: 22. The CDR3 region has the DNA TGTGCCGGCTCAAAGAGGGACAGGACTAGCGGGAGTCGGTTCTACGAGCAGTACTTC. This sequence encodes CAGSKRDRTSGSRFYEQYF.

The J gene is TRBJ2-7, the V gene TRBV30; TRBD2 aligns across 8 bases. V lost 2 bases to trimming and J lost 4 bases; unmatched junction nucleotides: 10. Germline V gene sequence: CDR1 GTSNPN, CDR2 SVGIG (reference sequence). This CDR3 has 15 amino acids. The chain's CDR3 is CAWSQRGGLAYEQYF. The CDR3 nucleotides are TGTGCCTGGAGTCAACGCGGAGGACTAGCATACGAGCAGTACTTC.